Listed below are T cell receptor beta chains from one sample, sequenced in a study of blood T cell repertoires in COVID-19. Data came from immunoSEQ multiplex PCR; TCRdb stores just in-frame clones and leaves some out. The sample lists 150,000 to 200,000 clones; 75% to 85% were seen once. Sequenced: peripheral blood. The receptors come from a human donor in a cohort sampled during active COVID-19. CDR3s include the opening cysteine and the closing phenylalanine or tryptophan. D genes are given only for firm matches. Size is stated for part of the rows, as once, few or many counts, or as a class when the clone is expanded.

once	NA	TRBV28	TRBJ1-5	TGTGCCAGCAGGAGACAGAACAATCAGCCCCAGCATTTT	CASRRQNNQPQHF
NA	TRBD1	TRBV19	TRBJ1-1	TGTGCCAGTAGTACGACACTCATAGGCTATACCGGGACAGGGTTTGAAGCTTTCTTT	CASSTTLIGYTGTGFEAFF
NA	NA	TRBV5-1	TRBJ2-5	TGCGCCAGCAGCCCCCGGAGGGGCCAAGAGACCCAGTACTTC	CASSPRRGQETQYF
NA	NA	TRBV11-2	TRBJ2-1	TGTGCCAGCAGCTTCCTCGACAATGAGCAGTTCTTC	CASSFLDNEQFF
NA	NA	TRBV5-1	TRBJ2-7	TGCGCCAGCAGCCCGCAGGCCGGGGCCTACGAGCAGTACTTC	CASSPQAGAYEQYF
few	TRBD1	TRBV3-1/TRBV3-2	TRBJ1-3	TGTGCCAGCAGCCAAGTCCACAGGGGGACTGGAAACACCATATATTTT	CASSQVHRGTGNTIYF
NA	TRBD1	TRBV5-4	TRBJ2-3	TGTGCCAGCAGCTTGGGTCGGACAGGGGGGGCGGATACGCAGTATTTT	CASSLGRTGGADTQYF
NA	NA	TRBV25-1	TRBJ1-1	TGTGCCAGCAGTGGACAAATCGGCACTGAAGCTTTCTTT	CASSGQIGTEAFF
NA	TRBD1	TRBV27	TRBJ1-4	TGTGCCAGCAGTTACCGACAGGGCCCTAGCGAAAAACTGTTTTTT	CASSYRQGPSEKLFF
NA	NA	TRBV2	TRBJ1-5	TGTGCCACCAAGCAGGGGCTAGGTCAGCCCCAGCATTTT	CATKQGLGQPQHF
NA	NA	TRBV29-1	TRBJ2-6	TGCAGCGCCCCCATTTGGGCTGGGAGAAAGGCCAACGTCCTGACTTTC	CSAPIWAGRKANVLTF
NA	NA	TRBV6-4	TRBJ1-1	TGTGCCAGCAGTGACCAGGGTGGCACTGAAGCTTTCTTT	CASSDQGGTEAFF
NA	NA	TRBV12-5	TRBJ1-1	TGTGCTAGTGCCCCACGTGGGGCAGGGAGGGACACTGAAGCTTTCTTT	CASAPRGAGRDTEAFF
NA	TRBD1	TRBV9	TRBJ2-7	TGTGCCAGCAGCCCAGGGACAGCTACCTACGAGCAGTACTTC	CASSPGTATYEQYF
NA	TRBD1	TRBV2	TRBJ2-5	TGTGCCAGCAGAGAAGGACAGGGGGTAAGAGAGACCCAGTACTTC	CASREGQGVRETQYF
NA	NA	TRBV7-9	TRBJ1-1	TGTGCCAGCATCCCGGACAGCTTTTACACTGAAGCTTTCTTT	CASIPDSFYTEAFF
NA	NA	TRBV4-1	TRBJ2-7	TGCGCCAGCAGCCAAGGCCCTACCCCCCCCTACGAGCAGTACTTC	CASSQGPTPPYEQYF
NA	TRBD1	TRBV2	TRBJ1-5	TGTGCCAGCAGACAGGGGACAGGGGGGAATCAGCCCCAGCATTTT	CASRQGTGGNQPQHF
NA	NA	TRBV7-5	TRBJ1-6	TGTGTCAGAAGCCGGAACCCCGACAGGGGGGGATCACCCCTCCACTTT	CVRSRNPDRGGSPLHF
NA	NA	TRBV9	TRBJ1-2	TGTGCCAGCAGCGTAGAAGACAGTCCCTATGGCTACACCTTC	CASSVEDSPYGYTF
NA	NA	TRBV9	TRBJ2-7	TGTGCCAGCAGCGTTGACGGGGGGCGGTACGAGCAGTACTTC	CASSVDGGRYEQYF
few	TRBD1	TRBV6-6	TRBJ1-6	TGTGCCAGCCTTGATAAGACAGGGAATAATTCACCCCTCCACTTT	CASLDKTGNNSPLHF
NA	NA	TRBV5-5	TRBJ1-3	TGTGCCAGCAGCTTGGCCGGGGGAAACACCATATATTTT	CASSLAGGNTIYF
NA	NA	TRBV3-1/TRBV3-2	TRBJ2-6	TGTGCCAGCAGCCCCAGGGGAGCTGGGGCCAACGTCCTGACTTTC	CASSPRGAGANVLTF
NA	NA	TRBV19	TRBJ2-1	TGTGCCAGTAGTACCGACGGGAGCTCCTACAATGAGCAGTTCTTC	CASSTDGSSYNEQFF
NA	NA	TRBV24-1	TRBJ2-7	TGTGCCACCAGTGATTCGGGAAAGTACGAGCAGTACTTC	CATSDSGKYEQYF
NA	NA	TRBV7-3	TRBJ1-2	TGTGCCAGCAGCTCCCTGACAAGGGGGTATGGCTACACCTTC	CASSSLTRGYGYTF
NA	NA	TRBV10-3	TRBJ2-5	TGTGCCATCAGTGATTCAGGGTCCCAGGGAGAGACCCAGTACTTC	CAISDSGSQGETQYF
NA	NA	TRBV10-1	TRBJ2-7	TGCGCCAGCAGTGAGTCGGAACAGGCCCCCTACGAGCAGTACTTC	CASSESEQAPYEQYF
once	NA	TRBV14	TRBJ2-7	TGTGCCAGCAGCCGCCTGGGCAGTAGCTCCTACGAGCAGTACTTC	CASSRLGSSSYEQYF
NA	NA	TRBV5-1	TRBJ2-1	TGCGCCAGCAACAACGCGGGGAATGAGCAGTTCTTC	CASNNAGNEQFF
NA	NA	TRBV7-9	TRBJ1-1	TGTGCCAGCAGCTCGGGCGCAGGGTCGAACACTGAAGCTTTCTTT	CASSSGAGSNTEAFF
NA	NA	TRBV27	TRBJ2-7	TGTGCCAGCAGCCAGCGGATGATCTCCCACGAGCAGTACTTC	CASSQRMISHEQYF
few	NA	TRBV4-1	TRBJ1-4	TGCGCCAGCAGCGAAAGGGAGGGGCGAGGTGAAAAACTGTTTTTT	CASSEREGRGEKLFF
NA	NA	TRBV9	TRBJ2-7	TGTGCCAGCAGCGTAGTCCCTAGCGACTACGAGCAGTACTTC	CASSVVPSDYEQYF
NA	NA	TRBV14	TRBJ2-5	TGTGCCAGCAGCCCGCGTCGTGTCAGGGCTAAAGGGGAGACCCAGTACTTC	CASSPRRVRAKGETQYF
NA	TRBD2	TRBV7-9	TRBJ2-1	TGTGCCAGCAGCTTAGAGCGGGGGAAGTACAATGAGCAGTTCTTC	CASSLERGKYNEQFF
NA	NA	TRBV19	TRBJ2-7	TGTGCCAGTAGCCCCCGGGCAGGGCCCTCCTACGAGCAGTACTTC	CASSPRAGPSYEQYF
NA	TRBD2	TRBV6-2/TRBV6-3	TRBJ2-7	TGTGCCAGCAGTTACACCGAATCCGGACTAGCGGGATTTGAGCAGTACTTC	CASSYTESGLAGFEQYF
NA	TRBD1	TRBV9	TRBJ1-2	TGTGCCAGCAGCCGACAGGGGGCAGATGGCTACACCTTC	CASSRQGADGYTF
NA	TRBD2	TRBV4-1	TRBJ2-7	TGCGCCAGCAGCCAAATTACTAGCGGGAGTTACGAGCAGTACTTC	CASSQITSGSYEQYF
once	NA	TRBV9	TRBJ2-3	TGTGCCAGCAGCTCCCTCACAGATACGCAGTATTTT	CASSSLTDTQYF
once	TRBD2	TRBV5-8	TRBJ2-5	TGTGCCAGCAGCTTAGCGGGGATGGAGGGAGAGACCCAGTACTTC	CASSLAGMEGETQYF
NA	TRBD2	TRBV7-3	TRBJ2-3	TGTGCCAGCAGGTTCGGGGGGAGTGCCACAGATACGCAGTATTTT	CASRFGGSATDTQYF
few	NA	TRBV14	TRBJ1-2	TGTGCCAGCAGCCAAGATGCAGGGCAGAACTATGGCTACACCTTC	CASSQDAGQNYGYTF
NA	NA	TRBV7-2	TRBJ2-6	TGTGCCAGCAGCTTAGTACAGGGATTAGCTGGGGCCAACGTCCTGACTTTC	CASSLVQGLAGANVLTF
NA	NA	TRBV28	TRBJ1-1	TGTGCCAGCAGCCTCTATCCGACTGAAGCTTTCTTT	CASSLYPTEAFF
NA	NA	TRBV21-1	TRBJ1-5	TGTGCCAGCAGCGGCCATGGAGGGTTTCAGCCCCAGCATTTT	CASSGHGGFQPQHF
NA	NA	TRBV12-3/TRBV12-4	TRBJ1-1	TGTGCCAGCACCTATCTGGGGGGGGCAGGGGCTTTCTTT	CASTYLGGAGAFF
once	TRBD2	TRBV18	TRBJ2-3	TGTGCCAGCTCCCGGACTAGCGGGAGGGCAGATACGCAGTATTTT	CASSRTSGRADTQYF
NA	NA	TRBV10-3	TRBJ2-7	TGTGCCATCAGAGAGGGGTCAGGGGGGTCGGACGAGCAGTACTTC	CAIREGSGGSDEQYF
NA	TRBD1	TRBV27	TRBJ2-7	TGTGCCAGCAGTTTCGGACAGGGATACGAGCAGTACTTC	CASSFGQGYEQYF
once	TRBD1	TRBV27	TRBJ1-1	TGTGCCAGCAGTTTGGGGGGACAGGGGAACACTGAAGCTTTCTTT	CASSLGGQGNTEAFF
NA	TRBD1	TRBV6-2/TRBV6-3	TRBJ1-5	TGTGCCAGCAGTTACGTAACAGGGGATCAGCCCCAGCATTTT	CASSYVTGDQPQHF
NA	NA	TRBV28	TRBJ1-2	TGTGCCAGCAGTTTACTGGGTCAGGGGATCGTTCGGGGCAATGGCTACACCTTC	CASSLLGQGIVRGNGYTF
NA	NA	TRBV6-5	TRBJ2-7	TGTGCCAGCAGTTACTCGAGTATTAGCGACCCCTACGAGCAGTACTTC	CASSYSSISDPYEQYF
NA	NA	TRBV18	TRBJ1-4	TGTGCCAGCTCGGGTCGACACTCAACTAATGAAAAACTGTTTTTT	CASSGRHSTNEKLFF